Sequencing of this T cell receptor (beta chain) was carried out in a study of blood T cell repertoires in COVID-19. Study details: Collection of acute and convalescent COVID-19 samples took place in the United States, Italy and Spain.

J gave up 15 bases and V 0 bases, and 7 bases lay outside the gene matches. The CDR3 extends over 13 amino acids. Germline CDR1 reads SGHRS; CDR2 reads YFSETQ. Methods used by the authors: Estimated nucleated cell counts came from reference gene primer amplification. Sequencing used immunoSEQ multiplex PCR; TCRdb keeps in-frame clones, though not all of them. V and J calls and clone size are given by that table; D and trimming were obtained from the DNA. Altogether fewer than 60,000 clones are present, around 81% being singletons, with the ten largest covering 6.5% to 8.5%. The clonotype comes from a man aged 65 to 85 with active COVID-19. Sequencing input: peripheral blood. The chain carries TRBV5-1 and TRBJ1-5, with 9 positions matching TRBD1. As DNA, the CDR3 is TGCGCCAGCAGCTTGGTTCCGGGACAGGGACGGCATTTT. Amino acids: CASSLVPGQGRHF. Full variable domain (outside the CDR3, taken from reference TRBV5-1 and TRBJ1-5): KAGVTQTPRYLIKTRGQQVTLSCSPISGHRSVSWYQQTPGQGLQFLFEYFSETQRNKGNFPGRFSGRQFSNSRSEMNVSTLELGDSALYLCASSLVPGQGRHFGDGTRLSIL.